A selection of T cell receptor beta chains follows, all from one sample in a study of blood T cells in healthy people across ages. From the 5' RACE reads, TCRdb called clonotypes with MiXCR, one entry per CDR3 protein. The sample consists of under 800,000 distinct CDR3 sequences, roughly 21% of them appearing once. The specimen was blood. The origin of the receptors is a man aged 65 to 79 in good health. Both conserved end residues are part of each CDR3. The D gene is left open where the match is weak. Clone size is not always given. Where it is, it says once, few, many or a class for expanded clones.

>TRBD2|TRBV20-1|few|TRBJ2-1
CSALAGGNHNEQFF
TGCAGTGCCTTAGCGGGAGGGAACCACAATGAGCAGTTCTTC
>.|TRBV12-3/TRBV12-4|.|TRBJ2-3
CASSLNGADTQYF
TGTGCCAGCAGTTTAAATGGGGCAGATACGCAGTATTTT
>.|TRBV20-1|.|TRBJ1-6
CSASETVASPLHF
TGCAGTGCTAGCGAGACAGTGGCTTCACCCCTCCACTTT
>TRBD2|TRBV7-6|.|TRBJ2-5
CASSQGTSGRAGETQYF
TGTGCCAGCAGCCAAGGGACTAGCGGGAGGGCTGGTGAGACCCAGTACTTC
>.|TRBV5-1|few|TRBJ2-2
CASSLDGSPGELFF
TGCGCCAGCAGCTTGGACGGGAGTCCCGGGGAGCTGTTTTTT
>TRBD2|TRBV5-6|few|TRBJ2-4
CASSQPSGRTKNIQYF
TGTGCCAGCAGCCAACCTAGCGGGAGGACCAAAAACATTCAGTACTTC
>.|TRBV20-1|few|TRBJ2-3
CSATPLDREAGDTQYF
TGCAGTGCTACCCCGTTGGATCGAGAGGCCGGGGATACGCAGTATTTT
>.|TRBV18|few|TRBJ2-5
CASSQYRGSQYF
TGTGCCAGCTCACAGTATAGGGGGAGCCAGTACTTC
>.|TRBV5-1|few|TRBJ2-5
CASSVDSTVETQYF
TGCGCCAGCAGCGTAGACAGTACCGTAGAGACCCAGTACTTC
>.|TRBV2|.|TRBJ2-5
CASSEGWRETQYF
TGTGCCAGCAGTGAGGGTTGGAGAGAGACCCAGTACTTC
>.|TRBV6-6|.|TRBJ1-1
CASSYPARGTEAFF
TGTGCCAGCAGTTACCCCGCGAGGGGCACTGAAGCTTTCTTT